This TCR beta chain was obtained from a study of monozygotic twins with cystic fibrosis. The repertoire was sequenced with immunoSEQ multiplex PCR; TCRdb's copy has only in-frame clones and lacks some. Of about 5,000 clones listed, approximately 96% are singletons. V gave up 0 bases and J gave up 0 bases, with 21 bases separating them. The CDR3 is 19 residues long. Germline CDR1 reads SGDLS; CDR2 reads YYNGEE. Study observations and caveats: Low clonality (median approximately 0.0095) suggested a mostly naive repertoire.

This clone appeared once. The antigen is undetermined. V is TRBV9 and J is TRBJ2-5; possibly TRBD2 for D (6 bases). The sequencing sample was made of blood. The TCR sequence derives from a boy aged 2-15 years with cystic fibrosis. The CDR3 protein is CASSVAPPGAEGYQETQYF. The CDR3 DNA follows: TGTGCCAGCAGCGTAGCCCCGCCTGGGGCGGAGGGTTACCAAGAGACCCAGTACTTC.